This TCR beta chain originates from a study of shared clonotypes between healthy human individuals. Notes on the study in general: Naive subsets generally had larger estimated richness than memory subsets. In four donors, approximately 5% of naive CD4 clonotypes appeared in common. There were few donors, and this limited the genetic and exposure-history diversity represented. Shared clonotypes across all four donors exceeded non-shared ones in generation probability.

CDR1 SEHNR and CDR2 FQNEAQ come from the germline V gene (reference sequence). The length of the CDR3 is 13 residues. Trimming stripped 5 bases from V and 2 bases from J, with 10 bases between. A word on this clone: What it binds is not known.

Only in-frame clones appear in the TCRdb table, and some are missing; sequencing was by immunoSEQ multiplex PCR. The data hold about 710,000 clones, with 72% observed a single time. This chain joins TRBV7-9 and TRBJ2-7, with TRBD2 as a possible D gene (5 bases). This TCR came from a woman in her 30s in good health. Sequenced input: memory CD4+ T cells sorted from blood. The subset here: CD45RA-negative fraction. CDR3 amino acids: CASSTRETYEQYF. The CDR3 bases are TGTGCCAGCAGCACAAGGGAGACCTACGAGCAGTACTTC.